This T cell receptor (beta chain) was sequenced during a study of T-cell reconstitution after alpha-beta-depleted transplantation in children. Study results and limitations: Several hundred graft clones that had expanded were reportedly the source of alpha-beta T cells about two months after transplant. Newly produced T cells mostly accounted for T-cell counts and diversity one year post-transplant. Surviving recipient T cells and intrathymic progenitors accounted for some patients' high TCRbeta diversity at day 60.

About this clonotype itself: Its matching antigen is unknown.

The CDR3 totals 13 residues. Germline CDR1 is LGHDT and CDR2 is YNNKEL (reference sequence). The V end was cut by 3 bases, the J end by 0 bases, with 6 bases between. For TCRbeta, the library was prepared with unique molecular identifiers. MiXCR, run by TCRdb on the PCR reads, gives a single entry per CDR3 protein. The sample has hundreds of thousands of distinct CDR3 sequences, 10% to 15% seen once. The sample in question was PBMCs, mostly from graft donor cells, obtained 360 days after TCRalphabeta/CD19-depleted stem cell transplant. The TCR comes from a male patient under 18 who had a stem cell transplant for acute myeloid leukemia, so the T cells may come from the graft donor. The chain uses TRBV3-1 and TRBJ2-7; D not certain. The CDR3 loop reads CASSHAPSYEQYF. CDR3 in DNA: TGTGCCAGCAGCCACGCACCCTCCTACGAGCAGTACTTC.